The rows below give T cell receptor beta chains drawn from one sample of a study of cytomegalovirus exposure and HLA in healthy donors. Clones were sequenced by immunoSEQ multiplex PCR, and TCRdb holds only the in-frame ones, with some missing. Of tens of thousands of clones in the sample, around 76% are singletons; the top ten hold 1.6%. Sequenced: PBMCs. The receptors stem from a man in his forties in good health and CMV-seronegative. Each CDR3 is given without its conserved first and last residue.

j_gene: TRBJ2-2; len: 11; v_gene: TRBV7-3; CDR3aa: ASSSQGAGELF
j_gene: TRBJ1-4; len: 12; v_gene: TRBV7-9; CDR3aa: ASSFGQSSEKLF
j_gene: TRBJ2-1; len: 14; v_gene: TRBV7-7; CDR3aa: ASSPGAPSSYNEQF
j_gene: TRBJ2-3; len: 15; v_gene: TRBV28; CDR3aa: ASSLITGTTRADTQY
j_gene: TRBJ2-2; len: 14; v_gene: TRBV28; CDR3aa: ASSFGLAGNTGELF
j_gene: TRBJ2-1; len: 10; v_gene: TRBV7-9; CDR3aa: ASSLGGHEQF
j_gene: TRBJ1-3; len: 12; v_gene: TRBV6-5; CDR3aa: ASSYGLSGNTIY
j_gene: TRBJ1-1; len: 12; v_gene: TRBV18; CDR3aa: ASSGRQGNTEAF
j_gene: TRBJ2-1; len: 14; v_gene: TRBV25-1; CDR3aa: ASSELEREGRNEQF
j_gene: TRBJ1-4; len: 12; v_gene: TRBV28; CDR3aa: ASSFSGTNEKLF
j_gene: TRBJ2-3; len: 13; v_gene: TRBV5-6; CDR3aa: ASSLGQGVVDTQY
j_gene: TRBJ2-4; len: 14; v_gene: TRBV19; CDR3aa: ASSIGDAGEYNIQY
j_gene: TRBJ2-2; len: 13; v_gene: TRBV9; CDR3aa: ASSVYAVNTGELF
j_gene: TRBJ2-5; len: 13; v_gene: TRBV4-1; CDR3aa: ASSQDLRERETQY
j_gene: TRBJ2-3; len: 13; v_gene: TRBV6-1; CDR3aa: ASNRRQGPTDTQY
j_gene: TRBJ1-3; len: 15; v_gene: TRBV12-5; CDR3aa: ASGLTILDRAGNTIY
j_gene: TRBJ2-1; len: 13; v_gene: TRBV7-9; CDR3aa: AIRLDSRRLDEQF